These 28 T cell receptor beta chains were sequenced from one sample in a study of technical replicates of blood from a few donors. Only in-frame clones appear in the TCRdb table, and some are missing; sequencing was by immunoSEQ multiplex PCR. Of some 64,000 clones detected, about 90% appear once; the ten largest clones hold 4% to 6%. The sample comprised PBMCs. The receptor source for this set is a human donor in good health. Some clones in this sample may be carry-over from other donors' samples.

The gene calls are TRBV27 and TRBJ2-7; D not certain. Trimming took off 3 bases at V and 0 bases at J, with 9 bases between the two ends. The CDR3 consists of 14 residues. The germline CDR1 and CDR2 sequences are MNHEY and SMNVEV (reference sequence). CDR3 sequence reads: CASSFRPSSYEQYF. CDR3 coding DNA: TGTGCCAGCAGTTTCCGTCCGAGCTCCTACGAGCAGTACTTC.

The chain carries TRBV7-9 and TRBJ2-3, with D possibly TRBD2 on 5 matching bases. This CDR3 contains 14 residues. The ends were cut back, 5 bases at V and 1 base at J, with 10 bases in the middle. Looked up from germline, CDR1 is SEHNR and CDR2 is FQNEAQ (reference sequence). The CDR3 protein is CASSVPGGTDTQYF. The CDR3 DNA sequence: TGTGCCAGCAGCGTACCCGGGGGCACAGATACGCAGTATTTT.

The chain employs TRBV7-8 and TRBJ1-2; TRBD1 might be the D (5 bases). V was shortened by 5 bases and J by 1 base, with 8 bases between the two germline ends. CDR1 and CDR2 (germline): SGHVS, FQNEAQ. The CDR3 spans 13 residues. The CDR3 spells CASSPDNNYGYTF. CDR3 DNA: TGTGCCAGCAGCCCGGACAATAACTATGGCTACACCTTC.

CDR3 sequence: CASTPGLAGGPIGEQYF. CDR3 nucleotide sequence: TGTGCCAGCACCCCCGGACTAGCGGGAGGGCCGATCGGCGAGCAGTACTTC. The rearrangement joins TRBV27 to TRBJ2-7, with 15 bases fitting TRBD2. Germline values: CDR1 MNHEY, CDR2 SMNVEV (reference sequence). There are 17 residues in the CDR3. The V gene end was trimmed by 7 bases and the J gene end by 6 bases; junction bases not matched to a gene: 13.

This chain uses TRBV6-5 with TRBJ1-2; 8 bases line up with TRBD1. The CDR3 has 16 amino acids. Germline trimming cut 4 bases from V and 4 bases from J; bases unmatched to any gene: 11. The germline CDR1 and CDR2 sequences are MNHEY and SVGAGI. The CDR3 coding sequence is TGTGCCAGCAGTTCTCCTCTGACAGGGGCGGGCTATGGCTACACCTTC. It encodes CASSSPLTGAGYGYTF.

J is TRBJ1-3 and V is TRBV10-3; TRBD1 matches at 8 bases. This CDR3 has 15 amino acids. Germline CDR1 and CDR2: ENHRY and SYGVKD. J gave up 0 bases and V 10 bases, and 8 bases lay outside the gene matches. The CDR3: CATGQGANSGNTIYF. The CDR3 DNA follows: TGTGCCACCGGCCAGGGGGCCAACTCTGGAAACACCATATATTTT.

Only one count was recorded for this clone. This rearrangement joins TRBV5-5 to TRBJ2-7, with TRBD1 as a possible D gene (5 bases). This CDR3 comprises 13 residues. Germline values: CDR1 SGHKS, CDR2 YYEKEE (reference sequence). V lost 2 bases, J lost 6 bases, and 12 bases lay in between. CDR3 loop: CASSFSPGAEQYF. The CDR3 DNA reads as TGTGCCAGCAGCTTCTCTCCTGGGGCCGAGCAGTACTTC.

CDR3 DNA: TGTGCCAGTAGCCCCGGGGTCAATAGGAACACTGAAGCTTTCTTT. This codes for CASSPGVNRNTEAFF. The genes are TRBV19 and TRBJ1-1; D not certain. Germline loops: CDR1 LNHDA, CDR2 SQIVND (reference sequence). This CDR3 has 15 amino acids. V was cut by 6 bases and J by 1 base, with 15 bases left in between.

This clone was detected only once. The V gene is TRBV25-1, the J gene TRBJ2-5; D gene unclear. CDR1 is MGHDK, CDR2 SYGVNS, per germline. V was clipped by 6 bases and J by 0 bases, with 14 bases between them. This CDR3 contains 15 residues. The CDR3 DNA reads TGTGCCAGCAGCCCGACATTCAAGTACCAAGAGACCCAGTACTTC. Residues: CASSPTFKYQETQYF.

The genes are TRBV29-1 and TRBJ2-7; 7 bases map to TRBD1. Germline CDR1 is SQVTM and CDR2 is ANQGSEA. The V segment lost 6 bases and the J segment 0 bases; nucleotides outside the gene matches: 5. The CDR3 has 13 residues. Here the CDR3 DNA reads TGCAGCGTCAAAGGGACAGCCTCCTACGAGCAGTACTTC. Translating gives CSVKGTASYEQYF.

The rearrangement uses TRBV9 and TRBJ2-7; D call uncertain. In germline, CDR1 is SGDLS, CDR2 YYNGEE. V was trimmed by 4 bases and J by 4 bases, leaving 6 bases between them. The CDR3 extends over 11 amino acids. The CDR3 DNA sequence: TGTGCCAGCAGCACAAAGTACGAGCAGTACTTC. This translates into CASSTKYEQYF.

The CDR3: CSVALLTGLGSRGYEQYF. DNA of the CDR3: TGCAGCGTCGCCTTATTGACAGGGCTTGGAAGTCGCGGCTACGAGCAGTACTTC. V usage is TRBV29-1 and J usage is TRBJ2-7, with TRBD1 identical over 7 bases. After removal of 6 bases from V and 3 bases from J, the junction contained 23 bases not matched to a gene. The germline gives CDR1 SQVTM, CDR2 ANQGSEA. This CDR3 spans 18 amino acids.

The V call is TRBV7-2, the J call TRBJ1-5; TRBD1 might be the D (6 bases). This CDR3 has 16 residues. Germline lookup yields CDR1 SGHTA and CDR2 FQGNSA. Trimming took 5 bases from V and 2 from J, leaving 16 bases between them. The DNA for the CDR3 is TGTGCCAGCAGCCCGTATCACCAGGGGCGCAATCAGCCCCAGCATTTT. It yields the protein CASSPYHQGRNQPQHF.

The CDR3 loop is CASSRFLAGGRETQYF. The CDR3 DNA reads TGTGCCAGCAGCCGCTTTCTAGCGGGAGGGCGGGAGACCCAGTACTTC. J is TRBJ2-5 and V is TRBV14, with 12 bases aligning to TRBD2. V gave up 4 bases and J gave up 5 bases; unmatched junction bases: 8. Germline assignment: CDR1 SGHDN and CDR2 FVKESK. The CDR3 totals 16 residues.

V and J are TRBV4-2 and TRBJ2-6; TRBD1 might be the D (6 bases). Per germline, CDR1 LGHNA and CDR2 YNFKEQ. The V end was cut by 2 bases, the J end by 0 bases, with 8 bases between. The CDR3 contains 16 residues. In DNA form, the CDR3 reads TGTGCCAGCAGCCAAAAACAGGGCTCTGGGGCCAACGTCCTGACTTTC. This translates into CASSQKQGSGANVLTF.

The chain joins TRBV2 to TRBJ1-2; 9 bases match TRBD1. The CDR3 extends over 14 amino acids. J was trimmed by 6 bases and V by 8 bases; bases with no gene match: 10. Per the germline V gene, CDR1 is SNHLY and CDR2 is FYNNEI. For the CDR3, the DNA is TGTGCCAGCGCTAGGGGGACAGGGATTCATGGCTACACCTTC. Amino acids: CASARGTGIHGYTF. Complete variable domain (other parts from reference TRBV2 and TRBJ1-2): EPEVTQTPSHQVTQMGQEVILRCVPISNHLYFYWYRQILGQKVEFLVSFYNNEISEKSEIFDDQFSVERPDGSNFTLKIRSTKLEDSAMYFCASARGTGIHGYTFGSGTRLTVV.

This clone appeared once. J is TRBJ1-1 and V is TRBV19, with 8 bases lining up with TRBD1. The CDR3 has 15 amino acids. Germline-derived CDR1 and CDR2 are LNHDA and SQIVND (reference sequence). J was trimmed by 1 base and V by 7 bases; bases with no gene match: 8. In DNA, the CDR3 is TGTGCCAGTAACGAGGGAGGGACAGGGAACACTGAAGCTTTCTTT. Its translation is CASNEGGTGNTEAFF.

V and J are TRBV19 and TRBJ2-6, with TRBD1 as a possible D gene (5 bases). The CDR3 sequence is 15 residues long. V was pared by 4 bases and J by 0 bases, with 7 bases between. Germline loops: CDR1 LNHDA, CDR2 SQIVND (reference sequence). CDR3 sequence: CASSRQTSGANVLTF. CDR3 DNA: TGTGCCAGTAGTAGACAGACCTCTGGGGCCAACGTCCTGACTTTC. The whole variable domain, remainder taken from reference TRBV19 and TRBJ2-6, is DGGITQSPKYLFRKEGQNVTLSCEQNLNHDAMYWYRQDPGQGLRLIYYSQIVNDFQKGDIAEGYSVSREKKESFPLTVTSAQKNPTAFYLCASSRQTSGANVLTFGAGSRLTVL.

This rearrangement joins TRBV4-2 to TRBJ2-1; 12 bases match TRBD2. Germline loops: CDR1 LGHNA, CDR2 YNFKEQ. This CDR3 region has 19 residues. V lost 3 bases to trimming and J lost 0 bases; unmatched junction nucleotides: 9. CDR3 nucleotides: TGTGCCAGCAGCCACCAAGTTCCTAGCGGGAGGGACTCCTACAATGAGCAGTTCTTC. Its translation is CASSHQVPSGRDSYNEQFF.

Remarks on this clone: Other DNA sequences within the sample encode an identical CDR3. J is TRBJ1-1 and V is TRBV6-5, with 9 bases that match TRBD1. Trimming removed 5 bases from V and 5 bases from J; junction bases left unmatched: 9. From germline, CDR1 is MNHEY and CDR2 SVGAGI. This CDR3 has 15 residues. Here the CDR3 reads CASSPPDRGRTEAFF. For the CDR3, the DNA is TGTGCCAGCAGTCCCCCCGACAGGGGGAGGACTGAAGCTTTCTTT.

This clone was recorded only once. This chain links TRBV10-1 with TRBJ1-4; a possible D gene is TRBD1 (5 bases). The length of the CDR3 is 15 residues. Germline V gives CDR1 WNHNN, CDR2 SYGVQD (reference sequence). The ends were cut back, 11 bases at V and 7 bases at J, with 23 bases in the middle. CDR3 sequence (DNA): TGCGCCCCCAGGGCCAGCCCCTGGTCCGGTGAAAAACTGTTTTTT. Translated, it gives CAPRASPWSGEKLFF.

The rearrangement uses TRBV18 and TRBJ2-6, with TRBD1 matching over 10 bases. V lost 1 base, J lost 4 bases, and 7 bases stayed unmatched. Germline lookup yields CDR1 KGHSH and CDR2 LQKENI. This CDR3 comprises 18 residues. The CDR3 DNA reads TGTGCCAGCTCACCACAGGGGACAGGGGCTTCGGGGGCCAACGTCCTGACTTTC. It is translated as CASSPQGTGASGANVLTF.

The chain has TRBV4-3 and TRBJ1-1; D is undetermined. V was cut by 5 bases and J by 1 base, with 11 bases left in between. CDR3 length equals 14 residues. Per the germline V gene, CDR1 is LGHNA and CDR2 is YSLEER. For the CDR3, the DNA is TGCGCCAGCAGCTTAGGCGGGAAGAACACTGAAGCTTTCTTT. This encodes CASSLGGKNTEAFF.

V usage is TRBV7-2 and J usage is TRBJ2-5; D gene uncertain. This CDR3 is 13 amino acids long. From germline, CDR1 is SGHTA and CDR2 FQGNSA. Between the trimmed V and J ends, which lost 2 bases and 5 bases, there was a span of 9 bases. For the CDR3, the DNA is TGTGCCAGCAGCTTACCTGAGAGGGAGACCCAGTACTTC. Protein: CASSLPERETQYF.

This chain uses TRBV11-2 with TRBJ2-1; 12 bases are shared with TRBD2. Unmatched junction bases numbered 2, after V lost 6 bases and J lost 2 bases. The CDR3 is made up of 15 amino acids. CDR1 and CDR2 from the germline V gene are SGHAT and FQNNGV. Written as DNA, the CDR3 is TGTGCCAGCAGAGGACTAGCGGGGACCTACAATGAGCAGTTCTTC. It yields the protein CASRGLAGTYNEQFF.

V usage is TRBV18 and J usage is TRBJ2-7; the D gene is possibly TRBD1 (7 bases). V was cut by 3 bases and J by 6 bases, with 12 bases left in between. The CDR3 contains 13 residues. Germline V CDR1 and CDR2: KGHSH, LQKENI. The CDR3: CASSPRQGLEQYF. CDR3 bases: TGTGCCAGCTCACCCCGACAGGGACTCGAGCAGTACTTC.

This clone was observed once. The rearrangement uses TRBV6-5 and TRBJ2-7; TRBD1 matches at 7 bases. CDR1 is MNHEY, CDR2 SVGAGI, per germline. This CDR3 has 13 residues. Germline trimming cut 2 bases from V and 4 bases from J; bases unmatched to any gene: 2. CDR3 region: CASSYDRVYEQYF. In nucleotides, the CDR3 is TGTGCCAGCAGTTACGACAGGGTTTACGAGCAGTACTTC.

V and J are TRBV4-2 and TRBJ2-7; 8 positions match TRBD2. This CDR3 has 16 amino acids. The junction had 10 bases not matched to a gene; V was cut back by 0 bases and J by 6 bases. Per the germline V gene, CDR1 is LGHNA and CDR2 is YNFKEQ. The CDR3 DNA reads as TGTGCCAGCAGCCAAGATAGGAGCGGGGGCCCACGCGAGCAGTACTTC. Its protein is CASSQDRSGGPREQYF.